A single T cell receptor beta chain is shown here with its context. The data stem from a study of technical replicates of blood from a handful of donors. Repertoires were generated with immunoSEQ multiplex PCR, while TCRdb's copy carries only in-frame clones and drops some. The sample carries about 58,000 clones, roughly 91% recorded once. The clonotype comes from a human donor in good health. Some clones in this sample may be carry-over from other donors' samples. Input material: PBMCs.

The CDR3 sequence: CASSLNGWEAEAFF. The CDR3 DNA is TGTGCCAGCAGCTTAAACGGATGGGAGGCTGAAGCTTTCTTT. J is TRBJ1-1 and V is TRBV7-9; no firm D call. V shed 2 bases and J shed 6 bases, with 13 bases lying between them. Germline CDR1 reads SEHNR; CDR2 reads FQNEAQ (reference sequence). The CDR3 runs 14 residues.